The 13 T cell receptor beta chains in this list originate from one sample, sequenced in a study of chemoradiotherapy in HPV16-positive cancers. Sequenced by immunoSEQ multiplex PCR; TCRdb stores in-frame clones only, minus some. Among under 550 clones listed, approximately 88% were seen once. This specimen was tumor tissue, taken from a patient who underwent chemoradiotherapy. These receptors all stem from a human donor with HPV-associated anogenital cancer.

This CDR3 is CASSYSGGMGTEAFF. The CDR3 nucleotides read TGTGCCAGCAGTTACTCGGGGGGTATGGGCACTGAAGCTTTCTTT. V and J are TRBV6-5 and TRBJ1-1; D may be TRBD1 (5 bases). In germline, CDR1 is MNHEY, CDR2 SVGAGI. The CDR3 covers 15 residues. The V gene lost 0 bases and the J gene lost 4 bases, with 12 bases spanning the gap.

The chain combines TRBV6-6 with TRBJ2-3; 7 bases agree with TRBD1. The ends lost 6 bases at V and 3 bases at J; junction bases unmatched: 9. Germline-derived CDR1 and CDR2 are MNHNY and SVGAGI (reference sequence). This CDR3 is built from 15 residues. The DNA of the CDR3 is TGTGCCAGCAGCCCGGGACAGAAGACGACAGATACGCAGTATTTT. Protein: CASSPGQKTTDTQYF.

In DNA form, the CDR3 reads TGTGCCAGCTCACCGGGTACAGAAAGGAACACTGAAGCTTTCTTT. This translates into CASSPGTERNTEAFF. This chain connects TRBV18 to TRBJ1-1; D not certain. The V end was cut by 3 bases, the J end by 1 base, with 12 bases between. The CDR3 has 15 residues. The germline gives CDR1 KGHSH, CDR2 LQKENI.

This chain links TRBV4-2 with TRBJ2-4, with 7 bases fitting TRBD2. V was pared by 6 bases and J by 2 bases, with 7 bases of the junction left unmatched. Looked up from germline, CDR1 is LGHNA and CDR2 is YNFKEQ. This CDR3 contains 15 residues. The CDR3 sequence is CASSFAGETKNIQYF. CDR3 nucleotides: TGTGCCAGCAGTTTCGCGGGGGAAACCAAAAACATTCAGTACTTC.

The chain combines TRBV28 with TRBJ1-4; unclear D gene. Germline assignment: CDR1 MDHEN and CDR2 SYDVKM. Trimming pared 6 bases from V and 8 bases from J, leaving 31 bases between. The CDR3 runs to 19 residues. Written as DNA, the CDR3 is TGTGCCAGCAGCCCCGGCCACCCCAACCCTCTAGCGTCGTGGGAAAAACTGTTTTTT. Residues: CASSPGHPNPLASWEKLFF.

This chain links TRBV5-8 with TRBJ2-5, with 9 bases that match TRBD1. The V segment lost 2 bases and the J segment 4 bases; nucleotides outside the gene matches: 6. In germline, CDR1 is SGHTS, CDR2 YDEGEE. The CDR3 loop spans 15 amino acids. For the CDR3, the DNA is TGTGCCAGCAGCTTCCGTACAGGGGGCATAGAGACCCAGTACTTC. Encoded protein: CASSFRTGGIETQYF.

V and J are TRBV6-5 and TRBJ2-3, with no clear D. The CDR3 contains 14 residues. Looked up from germline, CDR1 is MNHEY and CDR2 is SVGAGI. The V and J ends lost 0 bases and 2 bases respectively, with 6 bases between them. The chain's CDR3 is CASSYSRATDTQYF. In DNA form, the CDR3 reads TGTGCCAGCAGTTACTCGAGAGCCACAGATACGCAGTATTTT.

The rearrangement uses TRBV9 and TRBJ2-2, with no clear D. Germline V gene lookup returns CDR1 SGDLS and CDR2 YYNGEE. The CDR3 consists of 16 residues. V was shortened by 0 bases and J by 3 bases, with 12 bases between the two germline ends. The CDR3 DNA is TGTGCCAGCAGCGTAGTGTCTGGAAAAGACACCGGGGAGCTGTTTTTT. The encoded protein is CASSVVSGKDTGELFF.

The CDR3 DNA is TGCGCCAGCAGCCCCCCGGGGGTGGATGAGCAGTTCTTC. As protein: CASSPPGVDEQFF. V usage is TRBV4-3 and J usage is TRBJ2-1; tentatively, D is TRBD2 (6 bases). CDR1 is LGHNA, CDR2 YSLEER, per germline. V was pared by 4 bases and J by 8 bases, with 12 bases between. The length of the CDR3 is 13 residues.

The chain combines TRBV15 with TRBJ1-1; 10 bases are shared with TRBD1. Germline-derived CDR1 and CDR2 are LNHNV and YYDKDF (reference sequence). The CDR3 loop spans 14 amino acids. The V gene end was trimmed by 0 bases and the J gene end by 10 bases; junction bases not matched to a gene: 5. The CDR3 region has the DNA TGTGCCACCAGCAGAGATTTGGGACAGGGGCGAGCTTTCTTT. It translates to CATSRDLGQGRAFF.

This clone was observed a handful of times. The V call is TRBV12-5, the J call TRBJ2-7; 9 bases align to TRBD1. V gave up 3 bases and J gave up 2 bases; unmatched junction bases: 2. Germline V gives CDR1 LGHNT, CDR2 FRNRAP. There are 14 residues in the CDR3. This CDR3 reads CASGFGTGPYEQYF. CDR3 coding DNA: TGTGCTAGTGGTTTCGGGACAGGGCCCTACGAGCAGTACTTC.

The V gene is TRBV25-1, the J gene TRBJ1-1; TRBD1 agrees at 11 bases. The ends lost 4 bases at V and 5 bases at J; junction bases unmatched: 9. Germline CDR1 MGHDK, CDR2 SYGVNS. The CDR3 contains 16 residues. The CDR3 loop is CASSGGQGEVGTEAFF. Written as DNA, the CDR3 is TGTGCCAGCAGTGGGGGACAGGGGGAGGTAGGTACTGAAGCTTTCTTT.

This chain links TRBV27 with TRBJ2-7; 11 bases are a match to TRBD2. Per the germline V gene, CDR1 is MNHEY and CDR2 is SMNVEV (reference sequence). V lost 5 bases, J lost 4 bases, and 7 bases stayed unmatched. There are 15 residues in the CDR3. The CDR3 nucleotides read TGTGCCAGCAGTAGCCCGGGACTAGCGGCATACGAGCAGTACTTC. Amino acids: CASSSPGLAAYEQYF.